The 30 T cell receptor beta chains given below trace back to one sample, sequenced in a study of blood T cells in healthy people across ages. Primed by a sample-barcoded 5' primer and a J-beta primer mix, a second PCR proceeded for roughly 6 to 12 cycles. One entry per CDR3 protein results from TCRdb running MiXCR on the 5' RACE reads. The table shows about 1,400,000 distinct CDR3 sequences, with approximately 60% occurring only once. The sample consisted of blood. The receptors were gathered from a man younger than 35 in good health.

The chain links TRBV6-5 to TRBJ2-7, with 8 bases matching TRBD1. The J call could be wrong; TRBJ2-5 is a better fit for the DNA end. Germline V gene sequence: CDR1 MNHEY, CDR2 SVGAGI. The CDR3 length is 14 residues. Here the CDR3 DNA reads TGTGCCAGCATGGCGGGACAGGTCGTAAAGACCCAGTACTTC. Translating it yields CASMAGQVVKTQYF.

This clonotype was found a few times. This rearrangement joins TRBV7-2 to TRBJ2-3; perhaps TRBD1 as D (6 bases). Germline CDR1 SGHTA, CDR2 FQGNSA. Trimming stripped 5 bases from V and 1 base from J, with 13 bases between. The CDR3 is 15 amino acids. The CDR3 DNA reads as TGTGCCAGCAGCATGGACAGAACCGGCACAGATACGCAGTATTTT. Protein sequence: CASSMDRTGTDTQYF.

CDR3 sequence: CASSETSEQFF. CDR3 DNA sequence: TGTGCCAGCAGCGAGACTAGTGAGCAGTTCTTC. This chain joins TRBV6-2 or TRBV6-3 and TRBJ2-1, with a tentative D call TRBD2 (6 bases). Germline loops: CDR1 MNHEY, CDR2 SVGEGT. V lost 6 bases to trimming and J lost 9 bases, with 9 bases between them. CDR3 length equals 11 residues.

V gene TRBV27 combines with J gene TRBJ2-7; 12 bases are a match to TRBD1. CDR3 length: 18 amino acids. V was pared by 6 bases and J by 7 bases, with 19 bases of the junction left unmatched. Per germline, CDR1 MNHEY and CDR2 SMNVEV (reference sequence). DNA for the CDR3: TGTGCCAGCAGCCTCATTGTAGCTTCCGGGACAGGGGGCGGGGAGCAGTACTTC. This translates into CASSLIVASGTGGGEQYF.

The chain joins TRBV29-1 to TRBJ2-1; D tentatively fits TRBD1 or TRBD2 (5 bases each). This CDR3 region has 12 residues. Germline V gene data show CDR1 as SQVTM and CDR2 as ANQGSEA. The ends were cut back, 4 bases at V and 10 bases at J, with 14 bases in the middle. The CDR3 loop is CSVGDAGGEQFF. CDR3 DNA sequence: TGCAGCGTTGGGGACGCCGGTGGGGAGCAGTTCTTC.

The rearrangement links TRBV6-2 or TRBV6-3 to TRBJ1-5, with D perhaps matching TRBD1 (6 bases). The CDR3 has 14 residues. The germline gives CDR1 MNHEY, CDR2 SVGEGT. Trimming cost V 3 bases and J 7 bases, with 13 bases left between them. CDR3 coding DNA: TGTGCCAGCAGTTATCGGGGGGGCAGGCAGCCCCAGCATTTT. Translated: CASSYRGGRQPQHF.

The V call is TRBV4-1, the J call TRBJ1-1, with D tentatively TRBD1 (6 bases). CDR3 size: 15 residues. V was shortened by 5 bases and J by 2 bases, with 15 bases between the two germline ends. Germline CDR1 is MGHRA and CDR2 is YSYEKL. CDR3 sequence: CASSTSGTLNTEAFF. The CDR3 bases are TGCGCCAGCAGCACTTCCGGGACACTTAACACTGAAGCTTTCTTT.

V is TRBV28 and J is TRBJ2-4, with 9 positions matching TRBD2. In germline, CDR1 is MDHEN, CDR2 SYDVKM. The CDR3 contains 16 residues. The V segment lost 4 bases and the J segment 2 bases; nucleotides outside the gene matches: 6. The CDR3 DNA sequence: TGTGCCAGCAGTTACCTAGCGGGATCGACCAAAAACATTCAGTACTTC. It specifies CASSYLAGSTKNIQYF.

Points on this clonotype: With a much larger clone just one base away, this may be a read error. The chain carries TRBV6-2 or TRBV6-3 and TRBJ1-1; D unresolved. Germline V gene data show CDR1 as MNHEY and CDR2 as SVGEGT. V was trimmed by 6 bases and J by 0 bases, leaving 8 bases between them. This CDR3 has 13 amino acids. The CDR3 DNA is TGTGCCAGCAGATTTGGGATGAACACTGAAGCTTTCTTT. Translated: CASRFGMNTEAFF.

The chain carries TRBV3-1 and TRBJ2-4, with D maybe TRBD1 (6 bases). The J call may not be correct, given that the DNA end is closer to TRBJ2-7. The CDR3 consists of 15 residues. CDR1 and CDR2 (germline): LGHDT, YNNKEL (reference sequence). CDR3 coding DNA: TGTGCCAGCAGCCAAGGGACAGATACCTACCACGAGCAGTACTTC. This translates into CASSQGTDTYHEQYF.

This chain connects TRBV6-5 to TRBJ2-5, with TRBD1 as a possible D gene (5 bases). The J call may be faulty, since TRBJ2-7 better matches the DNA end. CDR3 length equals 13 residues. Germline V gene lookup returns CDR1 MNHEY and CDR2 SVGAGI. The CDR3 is CASSYQGLGEQYF. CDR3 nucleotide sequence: TGTGCCAGCAGTTATCAGGGCTTGGGCGAGCAGTACTTC.

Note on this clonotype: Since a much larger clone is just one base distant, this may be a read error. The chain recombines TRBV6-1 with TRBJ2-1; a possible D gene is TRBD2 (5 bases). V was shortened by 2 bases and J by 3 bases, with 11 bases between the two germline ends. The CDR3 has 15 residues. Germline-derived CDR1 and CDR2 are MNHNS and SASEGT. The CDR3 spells CASSELEDGYNEQFF. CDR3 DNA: TGTGCCAGCAGTGAATTGGAGGACGGCTACAATGAGCAGTTCTTC.

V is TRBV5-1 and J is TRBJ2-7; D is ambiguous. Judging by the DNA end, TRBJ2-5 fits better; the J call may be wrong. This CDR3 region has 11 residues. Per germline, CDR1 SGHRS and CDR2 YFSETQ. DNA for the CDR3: TGCGCCAGCAGCCGATCTGGGACCCAGTACTTC. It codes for CASSRSGTQYF.

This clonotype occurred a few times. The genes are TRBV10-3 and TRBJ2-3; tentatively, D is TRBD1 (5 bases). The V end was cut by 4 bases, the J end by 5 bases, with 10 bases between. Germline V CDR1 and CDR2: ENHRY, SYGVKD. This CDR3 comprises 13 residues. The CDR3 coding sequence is TGTGCCATCAGTGGGGGCTCTAGAGATACGCAGTATTTT. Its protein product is CAISGGSRDTQYF.

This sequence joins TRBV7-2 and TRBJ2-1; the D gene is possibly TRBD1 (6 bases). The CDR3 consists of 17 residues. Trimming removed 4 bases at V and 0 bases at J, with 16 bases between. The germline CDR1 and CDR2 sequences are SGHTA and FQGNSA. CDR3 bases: TGTGCCAGCAGCTCACGTGACAGGCCTAGCTCCTACAATGAGCAGTTCTTC. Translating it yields CASSSRDRPSSYNEQFF.

This CDR3 is CASSFTGADEQYF. The CDR3 nucleotides read TGTGCCAGCAGCTTCACAGGGGCCGACGAGCAGTACTTC. The V and J genes are TRBV7-9 and TRBJ2-4, with 7 bases aligning to TRBD1. With the DNA end fitting TRBJ2-7 better, the J assignment may be wrong. This CDR3 is 13 amino acids long. Germline V gives CDR1 SEHNR, CDR2 FQNEAQ (reference sequence).

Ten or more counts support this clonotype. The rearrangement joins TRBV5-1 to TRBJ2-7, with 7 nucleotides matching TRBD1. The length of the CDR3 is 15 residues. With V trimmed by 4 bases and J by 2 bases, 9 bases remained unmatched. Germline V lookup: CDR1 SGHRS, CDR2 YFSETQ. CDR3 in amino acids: CASSPTDRRTYEQYF. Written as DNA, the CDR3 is TGCGCCAGCAGCCCCACGGACAGGAGGACCTACGAGCAGTACTTC.

This CDR3 is CASSVSRPEQYF. In nucleotides, the CDR3 is TGTGCCAGCAGTGTGAGTCGTCCCGAGCAGTACTTC. This sequence joins TRBV2 and TRBJ2-5; D uncertain. Matching the DNA end better, TRBJ2-7 makes the J call doubtful. The CDR3 has 12 amino acids. Germline CDR1 is SNHLY and CDR2 is FYNNEI.

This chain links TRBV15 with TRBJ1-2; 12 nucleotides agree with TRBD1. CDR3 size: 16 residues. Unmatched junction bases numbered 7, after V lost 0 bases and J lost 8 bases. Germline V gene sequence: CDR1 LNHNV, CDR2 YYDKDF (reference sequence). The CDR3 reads CATSRDPGTGGAGYTF. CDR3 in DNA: TGTGCCACCAGCAGAGATCCCGGGACAGGGGGCGCGGGCTACACCTTC. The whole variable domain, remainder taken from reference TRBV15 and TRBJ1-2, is DAMVIQNPRYQVTQFGKPVTLSCSQTLNHNVMYWYQQKSSQAPKLLFHYYDKDFNNEADTPDNFQSRRPNTSFCFLDIRSPGLGDTAMYLCATSRDPGTGGAGYTFGSGTRLTVV.

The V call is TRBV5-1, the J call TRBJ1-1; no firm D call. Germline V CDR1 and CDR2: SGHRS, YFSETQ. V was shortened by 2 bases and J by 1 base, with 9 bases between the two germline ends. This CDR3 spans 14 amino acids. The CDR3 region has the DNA TGCGCCAGCAGCTTCGGTTGGGAGAACACTGAAGCTTTCTTT. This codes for CASSFGWENTEAFF. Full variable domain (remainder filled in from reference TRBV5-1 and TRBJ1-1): KAGVTQTPRYLIKTRGQQVTLSCSPISGHRSVSWYQQTPGQGLQFLFEYFSETQRNKGNFPGRFSGRQFSNSRSEMNVSTLELGDSALYLCASSFGWENTEAFFGQGTRLTVV.

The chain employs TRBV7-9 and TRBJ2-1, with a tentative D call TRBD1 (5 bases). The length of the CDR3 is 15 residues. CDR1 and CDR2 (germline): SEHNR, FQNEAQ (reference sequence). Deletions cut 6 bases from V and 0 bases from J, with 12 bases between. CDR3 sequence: CASRGPASSYNEQFF. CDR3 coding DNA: TGTGCCAGCAGGGGGCCTGCGAGCTCCTACAATGAGCAGTTCTTC.

In DNA, the CDR3 is TGCGCCAGCAGCCAAGGATTCAGCGGTGAGCAGTTCTTC. Translated, it gives CASSQGFSGEQFF. This rearrangement joins TRBV4-3 to TRBJ2-1, with D perhaps matching TRBD2 (5 bases). The length of the CDR3 is 13 residues. V was trimmed by 1 base and J by 9 bases, leaving 10 bases between them. Per germline, CDR1 LGHNA and CDR2 YSLEER.

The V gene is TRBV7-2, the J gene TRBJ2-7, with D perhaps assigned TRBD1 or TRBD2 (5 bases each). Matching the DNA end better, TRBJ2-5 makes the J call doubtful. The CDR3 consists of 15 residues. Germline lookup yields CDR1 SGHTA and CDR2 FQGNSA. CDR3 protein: CASTWGSGQQETQYF. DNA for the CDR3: TGTGCCAGCACCTGGGGGAGCGGACAACAAGAGACCCAGTACTTC.

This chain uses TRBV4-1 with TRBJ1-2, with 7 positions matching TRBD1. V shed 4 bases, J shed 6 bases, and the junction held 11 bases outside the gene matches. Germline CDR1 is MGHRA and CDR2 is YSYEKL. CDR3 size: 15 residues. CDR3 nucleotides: TGCGCCAGCAGCCCAAACGGACAGGATTATAATGGCTACACCTTC. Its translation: CASSPNGQDYNGYTF.

CDR3 nucleotide sequence: TGCGCCAGCAGCCCGGACAGGGGGCGAATCGATGAGCAGTTCTTC. Amino acids: CASSPDRGRIDEQFF. The chain links TRBV4-1 to TRBJ2-1, with TRBD1 identical over 11 bases. Looked up from germline, CDR1 is MGHRA and CDR2 is YSYEKL. The length of the CDR3 is 15 residues. J lost 8 bases, V lost 4 bases, and 7 bases had no gene match.

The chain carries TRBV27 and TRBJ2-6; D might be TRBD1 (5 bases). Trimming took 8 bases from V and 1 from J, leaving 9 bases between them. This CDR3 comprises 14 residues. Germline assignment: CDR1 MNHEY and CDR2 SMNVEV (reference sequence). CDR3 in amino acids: CASGPGSGANVLTF. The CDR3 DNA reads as TGTGCCAGCGGACCAGGGTCTGGGGCCAACGTCCTGACTTTC.

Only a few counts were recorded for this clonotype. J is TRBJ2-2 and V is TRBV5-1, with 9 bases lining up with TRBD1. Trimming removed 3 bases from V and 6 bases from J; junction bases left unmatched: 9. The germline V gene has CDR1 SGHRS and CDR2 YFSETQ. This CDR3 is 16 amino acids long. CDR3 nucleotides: TGCGCCAGCAGCTACCAAGCCGGGACAGGGCCCGGGGAGCTGTTTTTT. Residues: CASSYQAGTGPGELFF.

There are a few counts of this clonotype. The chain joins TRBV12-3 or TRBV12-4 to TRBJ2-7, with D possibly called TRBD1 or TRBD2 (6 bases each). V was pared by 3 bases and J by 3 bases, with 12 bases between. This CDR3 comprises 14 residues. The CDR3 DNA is TGTGCCAGCAGTTTGGGGGGCGGACTCTACGAGCAGTACTTC. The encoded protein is CASSLGGGLYEQYF.

The CDR3 is CASSDVSYNEQFF. The CDR3 DNA reads as TGTGCCAGCAGTGATGTCTCTTACAATGAGCAGTTCTTC. The rearrangement links TRBV25-1 to TRBJ2-1; D uncertain. CDR1 and CDR2 (germline): MGHDK, SYGVNS. This CDR3 spans 13 amino acids. V dropped 3 bases and J dropped 4 bases, with 7 bases sitting between them.

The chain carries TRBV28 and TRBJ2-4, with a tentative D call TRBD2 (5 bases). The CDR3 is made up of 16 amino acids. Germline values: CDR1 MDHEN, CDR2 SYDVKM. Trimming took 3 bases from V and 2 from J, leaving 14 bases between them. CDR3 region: CASSFPIAGSKNIQYF. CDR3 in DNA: TGTGCCAGCAGTTTCCCCATCGCGGGTTCCAAAAACATTCAGTACTTC.